This is a list of T cell receptor beta chains from one sample in a study of Ad26.COV2.S vaccination and SARS-CoV-2 variants. Assay: immunoSEQ multiplex PCR; the TCRdb copy retains only in-frame clones and omits some. Among about 480,000 clones listed, roughly 89% were seen once. The sample consisted of peripheral blood, taken in a trial of Ad26.COV2.S vaccine versus placebo. Receptors were obtained from a person aged 18-65 years who received the Ad26.COV2.S COVID-19 vaccine or a placebo. CDR3s include the opening cysteine and the closing phenylalanine or tryptophan.

v_gene: TRBV9; j_gene: TRBJ2-1; CDR3aa: CASSLTQTSGSGNEQFF
v_gene: TRBV5-1; j_gene: TRBJ2-1; CDR3aa: CASSRREAGNEQFF
v_gene: TRBV19; j_gene: TRBJ1-1; CDR3aa: CASSRSVDATEAFF
v_gene: TRBV11-1; j_gene: TRBJ2-1; CDR3aa: CASSSGTSGRGNEQFF
v_gene: TRBV27; j_gene: TRBJ1-1; CDR3aa: CASKVEWVGGTEAFF
v_gene: TRBV7-2; j_gene: TRBJ2-3; CDR3aa: CASSPRGHSTTDTQYF
v_gene: TRBV4-3; j_gene: TRBJ2-1; CDR3aa: CASSQGGRQKVNEQFF
v_gene: TRBV30; j_gene: TRBJ1-1; CDR3aa: CAWTIAAEAFF
v_gene: TRBV7-2; j_gene: TRBJ2-3; CDR3aa: CASSLSRAGAGVGDTQYF
v_gene: TRBV6-2/TRBV6-3; j_gene: TRBJ2-1; CDR3aa: CASSYSPTTSGTYNEQFF
v_gene: TRBV6-2/TRBV6-3; j_gene: TRBJ2-5; CDR3aa: CASSYPASGEETQYF
v_gene: TRBV5-8; j_gene: TRBJ2-7; CDR3aa: CASRLWGTYEQYF
v_gene: TRBV12-3/TRBV12-4; j_gene: TRBJ1-6; CDR3aa: CASSLSSSPLHF
v_gene: TRBV9; j_gene: TRBJ2-2; CDR3aa: CASSGPGELFF